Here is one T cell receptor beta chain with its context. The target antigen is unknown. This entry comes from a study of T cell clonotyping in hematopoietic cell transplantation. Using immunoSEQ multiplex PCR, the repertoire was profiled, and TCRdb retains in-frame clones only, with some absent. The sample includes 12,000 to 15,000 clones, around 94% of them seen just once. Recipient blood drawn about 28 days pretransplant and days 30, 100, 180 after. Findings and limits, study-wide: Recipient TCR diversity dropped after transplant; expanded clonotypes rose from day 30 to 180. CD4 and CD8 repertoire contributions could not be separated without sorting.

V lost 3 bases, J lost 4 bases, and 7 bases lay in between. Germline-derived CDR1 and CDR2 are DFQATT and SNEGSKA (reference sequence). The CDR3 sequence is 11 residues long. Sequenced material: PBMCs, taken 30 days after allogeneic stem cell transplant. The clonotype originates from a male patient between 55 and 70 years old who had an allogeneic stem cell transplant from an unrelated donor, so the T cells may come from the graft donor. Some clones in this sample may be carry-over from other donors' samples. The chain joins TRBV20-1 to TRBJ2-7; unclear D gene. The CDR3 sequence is CSASPEYEQYF. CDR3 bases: TGCAGTGCTAGCCCGGAGTACGAGCAGTACTTC.